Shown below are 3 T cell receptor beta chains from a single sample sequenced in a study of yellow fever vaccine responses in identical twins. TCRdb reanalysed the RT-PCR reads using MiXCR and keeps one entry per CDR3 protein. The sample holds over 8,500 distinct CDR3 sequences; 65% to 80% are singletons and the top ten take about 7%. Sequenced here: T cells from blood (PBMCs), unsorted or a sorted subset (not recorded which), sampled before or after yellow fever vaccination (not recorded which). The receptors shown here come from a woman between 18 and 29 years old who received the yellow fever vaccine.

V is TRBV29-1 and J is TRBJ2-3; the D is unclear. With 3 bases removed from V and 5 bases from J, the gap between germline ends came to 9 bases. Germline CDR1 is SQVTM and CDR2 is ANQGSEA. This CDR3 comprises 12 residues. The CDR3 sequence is CSVDQVGDTQYF. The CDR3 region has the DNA TGCAGCGTTGACCAAGTAGGAGATACGCAGTATTTT.

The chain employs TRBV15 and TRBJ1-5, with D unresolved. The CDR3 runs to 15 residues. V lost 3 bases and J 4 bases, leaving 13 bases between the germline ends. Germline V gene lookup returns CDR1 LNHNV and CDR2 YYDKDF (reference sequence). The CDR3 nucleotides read TGTGCCACCAGCAGCTCAGGCCTCCATAATCAGCCCCAGCATTTT. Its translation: CATSSSGLHNQPQHF.

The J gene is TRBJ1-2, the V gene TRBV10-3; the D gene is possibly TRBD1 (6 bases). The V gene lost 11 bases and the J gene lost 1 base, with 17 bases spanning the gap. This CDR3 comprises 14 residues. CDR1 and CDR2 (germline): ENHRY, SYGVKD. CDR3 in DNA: TGTGCCGCCCAGTCGGGACACCTTAACTATGGCTACACCTTC. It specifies CAAQSGHLNYGYTF.